This record concerns one T cell receptor beta chain sequence. This specimen belongs to a study of T cells in Graves' hyperthyroidism and ophthalmopathy. CDR3 length: 12 residues. V shed 5 bases and J shed 7 bases, with 12 bases lying between them. The germline CDR1 and CDR2 sequences are SGHTA and FQGNSA. TCR beta CDR3 regions were amplified from RNA transcripts. An initial round of RT-PCR targeting the TCR CDR3 relied on the HTBI primer set. TCRdb re-called the multiplex PCR reads with MiXCR, one entry per CDR3 protein. Of about 350,000 distinct CDR3 sequences listed, around 13% are singletons. The sequenced material came from blood. J is TRBJ2-7 and V is TRBV7-2; D remains unclear. The receptor comes from a woman in her 30s with Graves' hyperthyroidism. CDR3 DNA sequence: TGTGCCAGCAGCCCTGAATCTCTGGAGCAGTACTTC. Translated, it gives CASSPESLEQYF.